The subject of this entry is one T cell receptor beta chain. What it binds is unknown. The CDR3 loop spans 15 amino acids. V gave up 1 base and J gave up 5 bases; unmatched junction bases: 1. From germline, CDR1 is MNHNS and CDR2 SASEGT. These data come from a study of cytomegalovirus exposure and HLA in healthy donors. Study-wide results and limits: The availability of immune exposure information extended only to CMV serostatus. The authors later found most CMV-associated TCR beta chains appeared HLA-restricted. Across donors, most TCRs were seen rarely, yet some public ones were widespread.

The PCR made use of 60 Vbeta and 13 Jbeta primers. In the original workflow: Later, an analysis found around 80 million unique TCR beta chains, and some 10 million of these were shared. Generated by immunoSEQ multiplex PCR, the TCRdb table keeps only in-frame clones and is missing some. That table supplies the V and J calls and clone size; D and trimming were determined from the DNA. Its table lists some 180,000 clones. The TCR originated in a man aged 30-40 years in good health and CMV-seronegative. V is TRBV6-1 and J is TRBJ2-5, with 13 bases fitting TRBD2. Sequencing was carried out using PBMCs. The CDR3 protein is CASSEGTSGSETQYF. The CDR3 bases are TGTGCCAGCAGTGAAGGGACTAGCGGGAGTGAGACCCAGTACTTC.